Here is one TCR beta chain with its context. No antigen is known for it. An Oncomine TCR Beta short-read assay was used to sequence the DNA from cultured CD4+ T cells. TCRdb independently ran MiXCR on the PCR reads; one entry per CDR3 protein. This table holds about 21,000 distinct CDR3 sequences, about 61% found once. This CDR3 contains 16 residues. V lost 0 bases and J lost 1, with 12 bases in between. Germline V gives CDR1 LNHNV, CDR2 YYDKDF (reference sequence). The treatment is: roughly nine-day PBMC culture with coronavirus spike peptide pools or control peptides (ViraFEST assay). For ViraFEST, peptide pools expanded antigen-specific T cells, after which the TCRs were sequenced. Cell culture was performed with under 2.5 million PBMCs per well in the presence of about 11 IU/ml IL-2 and roughly 9.7 ug/ml peptide pools. This sample stems from a study of vaccination and CD4 T cells after COVID-19.

The sequencing input was CD4+ T cells from blood, cultured in vitro. The receptor comes from a human donor who had recovered from COVID-19. V and J are TRBV15 and TRBJ2-5; D unclear. The CDR3 reads CATSRDRLPGQETQYF. The CDR3, as DNA: TGTGCCACCAGCAGAGATAGGCTCCCGGGCCAAGAGACCCAGTACTTC.